This TCR beta chain was found in a study of beta chain features in type 1 diabetes. The study reverse transcribed the entire isolated RNA, so it sequenced expressed TCRB transcripts. The table came from immunoSEQ multiplex PCR; TCRdb's copy has only in-frame clones and leaves some out. The profile shows around 200,000 clones, less than 15% of them singletons. The CDR3 covers 16 residues. After removal of 2 bases from V and 4 bases from J, the junction contained 8 bases not matched to a gene. Germline V gene lookup returns CDR1 SGHTA and CDR2 FQGTGA. A sort by CD45RO/CCR7/CD25/CD127/CD95/CD27 yielded CD4+ naive, central memory, regulatory and stem cell-like memory cells. Populations obtained by sorting all exceeded 98% purity.

The chain couples TRBV7-3 to TRBJ2-3; 8 bases match TRBD2. The TCR comes from a woman between 18 and 29 years old in good health. Sequenced input: central memory CD4+ T cells from blood. The CDR3 sequence is CASSLSSGRFSDTQYF. In nucleotides, the CDR3 is TGTGCCAGCAGCTTATCCAGCGGGAGATTCTCAGATACGCAGTATTTT.